These T cell receptor beta chains were read from a single sample in a study of cytomegalovirus exposure and HLA in healthy donors. Assay used: immunoSEQ multiplex PCR; TCRdb lists only in-frame clones, some missing. The table records approximately 98,000 clones, approximately 95% of them present only once. What was sequenced was PBMCs. The receptors stem from a young woman in good health and CMV-seronegative. The CDR3 runs from the conserved cysteine through the conserved F or W.

TRBV30,TRBJ2-2,CAWGTGGAEAGELFF
TRBV6-5,TRBJ1-5,CASRGSPTGDQPQHF
TRBV19,TRBJ2-1,CASSMGLGRAYNEQFF
TRBV18,TRBJ1-2,CASSTFTGGNYGYTF
TRBV2,TRBJ2-3,CASREQGLAGNTDTQYF
TRBV2,TRBJ1-5,CASNGVGNQPQHF
TRBV28,TRBJ2-7,CASSREQGDEQYF
TRBV7-2,TRBJ2-1,CASNSRTFDNEQFF
TRBV7-9,TRBJ1-5,CASSRILWWFRAIRQPQHF
TRBV7-2,TRBJ1-5,CASSRDRSNQPQHF
TRBV7-3,TRBJ2-3,CASSLFSKGADTQYF
TRBV28,TRBJ2-7,CASLPQEAYEQYF
TRBV18,TRBJ1-5,CASSPPQGQPQHF
TRBV7-2,TRBJ2-2,CASSPRPQGAGTGELFF
TRBV5-1,TRBJ1-1,CASSLAGGNTEAFF
TRBV5-1,TRBJ2-7,CASSLASGGTSYEQYF
TRBV11-3,TRBJ1-6,CASSLGTGGPNNSPLHF
TRBV30,TRBJ1-1,CAWSRQGSGTEAFF
TRBV5-1,TRBJ1-1,CASSQGTGVPSEAFF
TRBV27,TRBJ1-2,CASSFGTGGSVYGYTF
TRBV7-2,TRBJ2-1,CASSAAGTGPYNEQFF
TRBV7-7,TRBJ2-5,CASSLGGSETQYF
TRBV6-5,TRBJ1-2,CASSYNTPANYGYTF
TRBV10-1,TRBJ1-2,CASRAQGADYGYTF
TRBV6-1,TRBJ2-7,CASSELPSTGSYEQYF
TRBV4-1,TRBJ1-1,CASSQLATGGEVNTEAFF
TRBV4-2,TRBJ2-5,CASSPVGPGETQYF
TRBV21-1,TRBJ2-5,CASSKPLHTAQETQYF
TRBV30,TRBJ2-5,CAWSFSRGEETQYF
TRBV2,TRBJ2-1,CASSERLAGSYNEQFF
TRBV11-2,TRBJ2-7,CASSLTGASEQYF
TRBV7-9,TRBJ2-7,CASSLQQGLKQYF
TRBV19,TRBJ1-2,CAACPGQPTNYGYTF
TRBV27,TRBJ2-4,CASSPDIAKNIQYF
TRBV5-1,TRBJ2-2,CASSLAAGVTGELFF
TRBV19,TRBJ1-1,CASSTFLTGAIEAFF
TRBV19,TRBJ2-7,CASGLAGGNYEQYF